Listed here are 8 T cell receptor beta chains from one sample, sequenced in a study of control samples from healthy donors and cancer patients (dated by TCRdb to 2020 to 2021). The library was prepared using the immunoSEQ multiplex PCR assay. What TCRdb holds here is the immuneACCESS table cut down to in-frame rearrangements. Part of the clones is not present; checked against another copy, under half of the missing clones reflect an unresolved V gene, and the others are unexplained. This sample has 150,000 to 200,000 clones in its table, and approximately 90% of those were observed once. The top ten hold approximately 12% of the sample. Source material: blood. The receptors here all came from a man between 25 and 39 years old in good health.

The chain links TRBV29-1 to TRBJ1-4; 8 bases match TRBD1. J lost 8 bases, V lost 5 bases, and 13 bases had no gene match. The CDR3 loop spans 15 amino acids. Germline assignment: CDR1 SQVTM and CDR2 ANQGSEA. The CDR3 DNA sequence: TGCAGCGTTATCCCGCGGCAGGGGGCAGGGGAAAAACTGTTTTTT. Translating gives CSVIPRQGAGEKLFF.

The chain employs TRBV6-6 and TRBJ1-4; perhaps TRBD1 as D (5 bases). The CDR3 sequence is 15 residues long. Germline lookup yields CDR1 MNHNY and CDR2 SVGAGI (reference sequence). With 7 bases removed from V and 0 bases from J, the gap between germline ends came to 12 bases. The CDR3 protein is CASTSRGSTNEKLFF. As DNA, the CDR3 is TGTGCCAGCACCTCGCGGGGGTCAACTAATGAAAAACTGTTTTTT.

The CDR3 sequence: CASSSGNEQFF. For the CDR3, the DNA is TGTGCCAGCAGTTCAGGGAATGAGCAGTTCTTC. The genes are TRBV27 and TRBJ2-1, with a possible D match to TRBD1 (5 bases). Trimming pared 4 bases from V and 7 bases from J, leaving 5 bases between. This CDR3 contains 11 residues. CDR1 is MNHEY and CDR2 is SMNVEV in the germline V gene (reference sequence).

This chain connects TRBV6-5 to TRBJ2-6; D is unclear. In germline, CDR1 is MNHEY, CDR2 SVGAGI. This CDR3 has 13 amino acids. V gave up 6 bases and J gave up 0 bases, with 3 bases separating them. For the CDR3, the DNA is TGTGCCAGCAGACCCTCTGGGGCCAACGTCCTGACTTTC. This encodes CASRPSGANVLTF.

For this clone: A clone one base away is much larger, so this may be a read error. The CDR3 nucleotides read TGTGCCAGCAGCTTCAGGGGAAGCTATGGCTACACCTTC. Amino acid sequence: CASSFRGSYGYTF. The chain employs TRBV5-4 and TRBJ1-2, with D possibly being TRBD1 (6 bases). The germline CDR1 and CDR2 sequences are SGHNT and YYREEE (reference sequence). V lost 2 bases and J 4 bases, leaving 9 bases between the germline ends. CDR3 length: 13 amino acids.

This rearrangement joins TRBV6-5 to TRBJ1-1; 8 bases map to TRBD1. The germline V gene encodes CDR1 MNHEY and CDR2 SVGAGI. With 10 bases clipped from V and 4 bases from J, the junction kept 11 bases outside the gene matches. The CDR3 loop spans 14 amino acids. The chain's CDR3 is CATYKDREGTEAFF. CDR3 in DNA: TGTGCCACCTATAAGGACAGGGAGGGCACTGAAGCTTTCTTT.

This clone was seen a single time. This rearrangement joins TRBV18 to TRBJ1-1; D gene unclear. This CDR3 spans 17 amino acids. V lost 0 bases and J 4 bases, leaving 18 bases between the germline ends. Germline CDR1 KGHSH, CDR2 LQKENI. In DNA form, the CDR3 reads TGTGCCAGCTCACCACCACGTCCCGGTGTCGCGGCCACTGAAGCTTTCTTT. Translation: CASSPPRPGVAATEAFF.

The chain recombines TRBV29-1 with TRBJ1-2, with 8 nucleotides matching TRBD1. Trimming removed 3 bases from V and 5 bases from J; junction bases left unmatched: 8. Germline assignment: CDR1 SQVTM and CDR2 ANQGSEA. CDR3 size: 14 residues. As DNA, the CDR3 is TGCAGCGTTGAGACCGGACAGGGCTATTATGGCTACACCTTC. Translation gives CSVETGQGYYGYTF.